Listed here are 30 T cell receptor beta chains from one sample, sequenced in a study of spatial heterogeneity in lung cancer. Stated time point: blood at routine non-recurrence follow-up after resection. TCRdb independently ran MiXCR on the 5' RACE reads; one entry per CDR3 protein. This table has 110,000 or so distinct CDR3 sequences, 11% appearing once. The sequencing here drew on PBMCs, taken at follow-up. The receptors were sampled from a female donor with early-stage non-small cell lung cancer.

This sequence joins TRBV20-1 and TRBJ1-5, with D maybe TRBD1 (6 bases). With 6 bases removed from V and 5 bases from J, the gap between germline ends came to 20 bases. The CDR3 is made up of 15 amino acids. Germline values: CDR1 DFQATT, CDR2 SNEGSKA (reference sequence). The CDR3 is CSAKETGLSYQPQHF. CDR3 nucleotides: TGCAGTGCCAAAGAGACAGGACTCTCCTATCAGCCCCAGCATTTT.

This sequence joins TRBV24-1 and TRBJ2-3; D gene uncertain. Between the trimmed V and J ends, which lost 3 bases and 2 bases, there was a span of 5 bases. This CDR3 region has 13 residues. CDR1 and CDR2 (germline): KGHDR, SFDVKD. CDR3 DNA sequence: TGTGCCACCAGTGATACTTACACAGATACGCAGTATTTT. Translating it yields CATSDTYTDTQYF.

This chain links TRBV10-3 with TRBJ2-3, with a possible D match to TRBD1 (5 bases). This CDR3 spans 14 amino acids. Germline CDR1 and CDR2: ENHRY and SYGVKD. V was cut by 10 bases and J by 0 bases, with 14 bases left in between. CDR3 sequence reads: CATGRQSSTDTQYF. CDR3 bases: TGTGCCACCGGAAGACAGTCTAGCACAGATACGCAGTATTTT.

V usage is TRBV18 and J usage is TRBJ1-1; TRBD1 is a possible D gene (5 bases). The CDR3 sequence is 15 residues long. The germline gives CDR1 KGHSH, CDR2 LQKENI. V lost 5 bases and J lost 0, with 13 bases in between. The CDR3 DNA reads as TGTGCCAGCTCAAGTCGAGGGGAAATGAACACTGAAGCTTTCTTT. Translation gives CASSSRGEMNTEAFF.

The chain uses TRBV7-3 and TRBJ2-3; D not certain. Germline V lookup: CDR1 SGHTA, CDR2 FQGTGA. Trimming stripped 6 bases from V and 2 bases from J, with 15 bases between. This CDR3 comprises 15 residues. This chain's CDR3 is CASSAFGEITDTQYF. In DNA, the CDR3 is TGTGCCAGCAGTGCCTTCGGAGAGATCACAGATACGCAGTATTTT.

This clonotype was seen repeatedly, ten times or more. The chain links TRBV3-1 to TRBJ2-7, with D unresolved. Germline CDR1 reads LGHDT; CDR2 reads YNNKEL (reference sequence). V shed 1 base and J shed 2 bases, with 15 bases lying between them. The CDR3 is 16 amino acids. The CDR3 DNA reads as TGTGCCAGCAGCCAAGTCTCCGTTTCTGAAACCTACGAGCAGTACGTC. Residues: CASSQVSVSETYEQYV.

This clonotype came up many times. The chain joins TRBV5-5 to TRBJ1-6; the D gene is possibly TRBD1 (6 bases). The V end lost 4 bases, the J end lost 8 bases, and 10 bases lay between the germline ends. Germline lookup yields CDR1 SGHKS and CDR2 YYEKEE (reference sequence). The length of the CDR3 is 13 residues. The chain's CDR3 is CASSADSYSPLHF. DNA for the CDR3: TGTGCCAGCAGCGCGGACAGTTATTCACCCCTCCACTTT.

This clonotype showed up just a few times. This sequence joins TRBV12-3 or TRBV12-4 and TRBJ1-1; D unclear. Trimming pared 3 bases from V and 1 base from J, leaving 15 bases between. The CDR3 covers 16 residues. The CDR3 DNA reads as TGTGCCAGCAGTTTCGGTAGCAGGACCCCGAACACTGAAGCTTTCTTT. As protein: CASSFGSRTPNTEAFF.

The rearrangement joins TRBV28 to TRBJ2-7; D is undetermined. V lost 4 bases and J lost 3, with 10 bases in between. Germline CDR1 MDHEN, CDR2 SYDVKM. CDR3 length: 13 residues. CDR3 region: CASSSPDFYEQYF. The CDR3 coding sequence is TGTGCCAGCAGTTCTCCAGACTTCTACGAGCAGTACTTC.

J is TRBJ2-7 and V is TRBV6-5; TRBD2 matches at 11 bases. After removal of 0 bases from V and 6 bases from J, the junction contained 7 bases not matched to a gene. The CDR3 contains 16 residues. Per the germline V gene, CDR1 is MNHEY and CDR2 is SVGAGI. The CDR3, as DNA: TGTGCCAGCAGTTACTCTACTAGCGGGAGAACCTCCGAGCAGTACTTC. Residues: CASSYSTSGRTSEQYF.

This clonotype came up a few times. This chain connects TRBV7-2 to TRBJ2-1; tentatively, D is TRBD1 (6 bases). Per germline, CDR1 SGHTA and CDR2 FQGNSA. This CDR3 is built from 15 residues. V lost 0 bases to trimming and J lost 4 bases, with 10 bases between them. CDR3 nucleotides: TGTGCCAGCAGCTTAGCGCGAGGACAGTACAATGAGCAGTTCTTC. Amino acid sequence: CASSLARGQYNEQFF. Based on the CDR3 plus reference TRBV7-2 and TRBJ2-1, the full variable domain is GAGVSQSPSNKVTEKGKDVELRCDPISGHTALYWYRQSLGQGLEFLIYFQGNSAPDKSGLPSDRFSAERTGGSVSTLTIQRTQQEDSAVYLCASSLARGQYNEQFFGPGTRLTVL.

The chain employs TRBV27 and TRBJ2-7; 9 nucleotides line up with TRBD1. V lost 7 bases and J lost 4; bases outside the gene matches: 11. Looked up from germline, CDR1 is MNHEY and CDR2 is SMNVEV (reference sequence). The CDR3 loop spans 15 amino acids. The CDR3 spells CASILAGTGNYEQYF. Written as DNA, the CDR3 is TGTGCCAGCATACTAGCCGGGACAGGGAATTACGAGCAGTACTTC.

The genes are TRBV11-3 and TRBJ2-4, with D maybe TRBD2 (6 bases). The CDR3 contains 14 residues. In germline, CDR1 is SGHNT, CDR2 YENEEA. The V end lost 5 bases, the J end lost 6 bases, and 14 bases lay between the germline ends. The CDR3 region has the DNA TGTGCCAGCAGCGAACCCCGGGAGAGAAACATTCAGTACTTC. It encodes CASSEPRERNIQYF.

This clonotype was seen at least ten times. This chain uses TRBV28 with TRBJ1-4, with D hard to call. This CDR3 comprises 16 residues. CDR1 and CDR2 (germline): MDHEN, SYDVKM. The V and J ends lost 6 bases and 0 bases respectively, with 14 bases between them. CDR3 bases: TGTGCCAGCAGACCCCTTTACATTGCAACTAATGAAAAACTGTTTTTT. Translating it yields CASRPLYIATNEKLFF.

This clonotype was counted a few times. V usage is TRBV5-1 and J usage is TRBJ1-2; TRBD1 might be the D (5 bases). The CDR3 has 16 residues. CDR1 is SGHRS, CDR2 YFSETQ, per germline. Trimming removed 4 bases at V and 2 bases at J, with 18 bases between. The CDR3 is CASSPQAAGTNYGYTF. As DNA, the CDR3 is TGCGCCAGCAGCCCGCAGGCGGCAGGGACGAACTATGGCTACACCTTC.

This CDR3 is CASSSTYRGASYNSPLHF. Written as DNA, the CDR3 is TGTGCCAGCAGCAGCACATACAGGGGAGCGTCCTATAATTCACCCCTCCACTTT. The chain combines TRBV7-9 with TRBJ1-6; 7 bases are a match to TRBD1. This CDR3 has 18 amino acids. The junction had 11 bases not matched to a gene; V was cut back by 5 bases and J by 1 base. The germline gives CDR1 SEHNR, CDR2 FQNEAQ (reference sequence).

V is TRBV11-2 and J is TRBJ2-1; the match to TRBD1 covers 9 bases. The CDR3 sequence is 16 residues long. CDR1 SGHAT and CDR2 FQNNGV come from the germline V gene. V trimming: 1 base; J trimming: 6 bases; junction bases outside the gene matches: 7. The CDR3 reads CASSLAIGQGINEQFF. The CDR3 DNA reads as TGTGCCAGCAGCTTAGCTATAGGACAGGGGATCAATGAGCAGTTCTTC.

The CDR3 coding sequence is TGTGCCAGCAGGTCTAGGCGGGTCACAGATACGCAGTATTTT. Residues: CASRSRRVTDTQYF. The chain is built from TRBV2 and TRBJ2-3, with D perhaps TRBD2 (5 bases). This CDR3 has 14 amino acids. V shed 6 bases and J shed 2 bases, with 12 bases lying between them. Germline V gives CDR1 SNHLY, CDR2 FYNNEI.

At least ten counts were recorded for this clonotype. The chain employs TRBV6-5 and TRBJ1-1; unclear D gene. Germline-derived CDR1 and CDR2 are MNHEY and SVGAGI. Deletions cut 2 bases from V and 2 bases from J, with 9 bases between. This CDR3 is 14 amino acids long. CDR3 sequence reads: CASSYGRVNTEAFF. The CDR3 bases are TGTGCCAGCAGTTACGGACGGGTAAACACTGAAGCTTTCTTT.

J is TRBJ2-5 and V is TRBV18; D remains ambiguous. The CDR3 has 14 residues. Trimming shortened V by 0 bases and J by 1 base, and 6 bases separated the two germline ends. The V gene's germline CDR1 is KGHSH and CDR2 LQKENI. The CDR3 loop reads CASSPPSIQETQYF. In DNA, the CDR3 is TGTGCCAGCTCACCACCCTCCATCCAAGAGACCCAGTACTTC.

In its sample, this clonotype was seen many times. The V and J genes are TRBV7-9 and TRBJ2-1; 7 positions match TRBD1. There are 14 residues in the CDR3. With V trimmed by 5 bases and J by 8 bases, 9 bases remained unmatched. Germline CDR1 reads SEHNR; CDR2 reads FQNEAQ (reference sequence). This CDR3 reads CASSRMTGWHEQFF. The CDR3 DNA is TGTGCCAGCAGCCGAATGACAGGGTGGCATGAGCAGTTCTTC.

J is TRBJ2-4 and V is TRBV11-2; D not certain. This CDR3 has 14 residues. Trimming left V 3 bases short and J 2 bases short, with 8 bases between. Looked up from germline, CDR1 is SGHAT and CDR2 is FQNNGV. The CDR3 DNA follows: TGTGCCAGCAGCTTCGGACCGACCAAAAACATTCAGTACTTC. Translated, it gives CASSFGPTKNIQYF.

This clonotype showed up many times. V gene TRBV7-2 combines with J gene TRBJ1-5; no definite D call. The CDR3 spans 13 residues. V dropped 5 bases and J dropped 5 bases, with 10 bases sitting between them. Germline CDR1 SGHTA, CDR2 FQGNSA. CDR3 coding DNA: TGTGCCAGCAGCCGCGACTCCTATCAGCCCCAGCATTTT. Translated, it gives CASSRDSYQPQHF.

The sample holds a few counts of this clonotype. V gene TRBV5-1 combines with J gene TRBJ2-5, with D possibly being TRBD2 (6 bases). The V and J ends lost 4 bases and 4 bases respectively, with 20 bases between them. CDR1 and CDR2 (germline): SGHRS, YFSETQ. This CDR3 contains 16 residues. CDR3 DNA sequence: TGCGCCAGCAGCCACGGTGGAGGGGCGCGGGGAGAGACCCAGTACTTC. It encodes CASSHGGGARGETQYF.

V usage is TRBV27 and J usage is TRBJ2-7, with 7 bases lining up with TRBD2. Germline values: CDR1 MNHEY, CDR2 SMNVEV (reference sequence). V lost 5 bases to trimming and J lost 6 bases; unmatched junction nucleotides: 7. The CDR3 totals 13 residues. The CDR3 loop reads CASSPRLAAEQYF. The CDR3 nucleotides are TGTGCCAGCAGTCCTCGACTAGCCGCCGAGCAGTACTTC.

This clonotype was counted ten times or more. The chain couples TRBV23-1 to TRBJ2-3; D not certain. TRBV23-1 is marked as an open reading frame, function uncertain. CDR3 length: 13 amino acids. The V and J ends lost 7 bases and 2 bases respectively, with 10 bases between them. Here the CDR3 reads CASTAVITDTQYF. For the CDR3, the DNA is TGCGCCAGCACGGCAGTTATCACAGATACGCAGTATTTT.

This clonotype appeared many times. The chain is built from TRBV5-5 and TRBJ2-2; D unclear. The V and J ends lost 0 bases and 1 base respectively, with 4 bases between them. This CDR3 has 14 residues. Germline CDR1 and CDR2: SGHKS and YYEKEE (reference sequence). The CDR3 here is CASSLVLNTGELFF. CDR3 in DNA: TGTGCCAGCAGCTTGGTCCTGAACACCGGGGAGCTGTTTTTT.

The chain recombines TRBV18 with TRBJ2-3; 7 bases align to TRBD1. CDR3 length: 14 amino acids. Germline V gene sequence: CDR1 KGHSH, CDR2 LQKENI. V was pared by 3 bases and J by 8 bases, with 8 bases of the junction left unmatched. CDR3 residues: CASSPGQSLGTQYF. The CDR3, as DNA: TGTGCCAGCTCACCGGGACAGAGTCTCGGTACGCAGTATTTT. The full variable domain, rest sourced from reference TRBV18 and TRBJ2-3, is NAGVMQNPRHLVRRRGQEARLRCSPMKGHSHVYWYRQLPEEGLKFMVYLQKENIIDESGMPKERFSAEFPKEGPSILRIQQVVRGDSAAYFCASSPGQSLGTQYFGPGTRLTVL.

This CDR3 reads CASSLGPGQGEKLFF. In DNA form, the CDR3 reads TGTGCCAGCAGCTTAGGCCCGGGACAGGGAGAAAAACTGTTTTTT. This chain connects TRBV7-3 to TRBJ1-4; the match to TRBD1 covers 9 bases. The CDR3 covers 15 residues. With V trimmed by 2 bases and J by 8 bases, 6 bases remained unmatched. CDR1 is SGHTA, CDR2 FQGTGA, per germline.

This clonotype was observed a handful of times. This chain joins TRBV28 and TRBJ1-1; D remains ambiguous. This CDR3 has 12 residues. The germline gives CDR1 MDHEN, CDR2 SYDVKM. V was cut by 3 bases and J by 11 bases, with 13 bases left in between. The CDR3 sequence: CASSLKPRGAFF. The CDR3 DNA reads TGTGCCAGCAGTTTGAAGCCCCGTGGGGCTTTCTTT.